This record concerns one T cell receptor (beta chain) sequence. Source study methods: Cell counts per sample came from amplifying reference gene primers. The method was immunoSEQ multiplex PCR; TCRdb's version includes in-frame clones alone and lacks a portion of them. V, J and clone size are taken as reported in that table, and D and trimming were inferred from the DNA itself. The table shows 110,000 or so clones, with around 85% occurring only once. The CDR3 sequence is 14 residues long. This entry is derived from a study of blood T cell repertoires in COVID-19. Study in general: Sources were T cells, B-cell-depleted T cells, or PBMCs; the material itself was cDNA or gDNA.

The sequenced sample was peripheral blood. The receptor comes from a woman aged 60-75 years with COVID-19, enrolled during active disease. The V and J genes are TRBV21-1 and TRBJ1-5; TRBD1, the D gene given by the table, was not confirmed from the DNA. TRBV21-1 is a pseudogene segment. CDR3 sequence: CASRSPQGDQPQHF. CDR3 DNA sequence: TGTGCCAGCAGATCACCACAGGGAGATCAGCCCCAGCATTTT.